This record looks at one T cell receptor (beta chain) sequence and its context. This specimen comes from a study of blood T cell repertoires in COVID-19. Study summary: Italy, Spain and the United States were the sources of the convalescent and acute COVID-19 samples.

Which cohort a participant joined came from the clinical history participants gave. TCRdb's table, derived via immunoSEQ multiplex PCR, lists solely in-frame clones and lacks some. Among 250,000 to 300,000 clones listed, around 84% were seen once. The CDR3 spans 13 residues. Trimming took 7 bases from V and 5 from J; bases not matched to a gene: 9. Germline assignment: CDR1 SQVTM and CDR2 ANQGSEA. The sample was PBMCs or T cells enriched from blood (not recorded which). The chain joins TRBV29-1 to TRBJ1-1; 8 bases match TRBD1. The origin of this receptor is a man in his forties or fifties who had been exposed to COVID-19. The CDR3 reads CSATRGLGTEAFF. CDR3 coding DNA: TGCAGCGCAACCAGGGGGCTAGGGACTGAAGCTTTCTTT. Based on the CDR3 plus reference TRBV29-1 and TRBJ1-1, the full variable domain is SAVISQKPSRDICQRGTSLTIQCQVDSQVTMMFWYRQQPGQSLTLIATANQGSEATYESGFVIDKFPISRPNLTFSTLTVSNMSPEDSSIYLCSATRGLGTEAFFGQGTRLTVV.